This entry is about one T cell receptor beta chain. Its antigen is still unknown. The data originate from a study of cytomegalovirus exposure and HLA in healthy donors. General study points: The likely explanation for a cluster of highly shared sequence variants was sequencing artifact.

PCR used 60 Vbeta primers and 13 Jbeta primers. Repertoires were generated with immunoSEQ multiplex PCR, while TCRdb's copy carries only in-frame clones and drops some. Of over 150,000 clones listed, 71% are singletons. The V end lost 2 bases, the J end lost 5 bases, and 13 bases lay between the germline ends. In germline, CDR1 is MDHEN, CDR2 SYDVKM. This CDR3 contains 15 residues. V and J are TRBV28 and TRBJ2-1; D may be TRBD2 (5 bases). The TCR was taken from a woman younger than 45 in good health and CMV-seronegative. Sequences were obtained from PBMCs. CDR3 in DNA: TGTGCCAGCAGTTTAGACGGACGGGGTAACAATGAGCAGTTCTTC. Protein sequence: CASSLDGRGNNEQFF.